This T cell receptor (beta chain) was recovered during a study of T cell changes during pregnancy in multiple sclerosis (dated by TCRdb to about 2019). With respect to the entire study: Changes in the T cell repertoire over the course of pregnancy were examined in this study in women with multiple sclerosis.

Based on the germline V gene, the CDR1 and CDR2 sequences are SGDLS and YYNGEE. Unmatched junction bases come to 2, with V trimmed by 1 base and J by 1 base. Including the terminal cysteine and phenylalanine, the CDR3 comprises 15 residues. Only the CDR3 DNA is retained, 45 bases long and in frame from the first base. The library was obtained by the immunoSEQ multiplex PCR assay. The source is immuneACCESS, and TCRdb retained only in-frame sequences with V and J called. Part of the clones is not carried over; for the studies checked, unresolved V genes explain less than half of this, and the remainder is unexplained. Here the sample has 50,000 to 70,000 clones; just over 90% occur a single time. The ten largest clones add up to about 1.7% of the sample. To note about this clone: Its target antigen remains unknown. No qualities accompany the bases; no much larger clone lies one base away.

The source is a female donor with multiple sclerosis, enrolled in a pregnancy study. The V and J genes are TRBV9 and TRBJ1-1, and TRBD1 aligns with 9 junction nucleotides. The material was peripheral blood, obtained after pregnancy. The base sequence is TGTGCCAGCAGCGTAATGGGACAGGGGAACACTGAAGCTTTCTTT. This codes for CASSVMGQGNTEAFF.